This T cell receptor beta chain was obtained from a study of blood T cell repertoires in COVID-19. At the level of the study: The United States, Italy and Spain supplied acute and convalescent COVID-19 samples.

Germline V CDR1 and CDR2: KGHDR, SFDVKD. The V gene lost 9 bases and the J gene lost 0 bases, with 13 bases spanning the gap. This CDR3 has 15 amino acids. Authors' methods: Estimated nucleated cell counts came from reference gene primer amplification. Clones were read by immunoSEQ multiplex PCR, and TCRdb kept only the in-frame ones, dropping some. V and J calls and clone size are as listed in that table; D and trimming were resolved from the DNA. The sample contains 65,000 to 90,000 clones, about nine tenths of which appear only once. The chain links TRBV24-1 to TRBJ2-2; weak D call: TRBD2 (6 bases). The sample taken for sequencing was peripheral blood. The sequence was collected from an elderly woman with acute or convalescent COVID-19. The CDR3 DNA reads as TGTGCCACCCAGCCAGCGGGCCCGAACACCGGGGAGCTGTTTTTT. Amino acids: CATQPAGPNTGELFF.